This is a list of T cell receptor beta chains from one sample in a study of T cells in narcolepsy. Assay used: immunoSEQ multiplex PCR; TCRdb lists only in-frame clones, some missing. Here the sample spans under 40,000 clones, about 85% being singletons. Sequencing was performed on CD45RA- memory CD4+ T cells from PBMCs. Every receptor here comes from a human donor with narcolepsy. The conserved cysteine and the conserved F or W are not part of the CDR3 here.

V,CDR3
TRBV6-1,ASGRAGFLETQY
TRBV4-2,ASSQGTSGDIYEQY
TRBV9,ASSGQGENTEAF
TRBV18,ASSPNKLGSTDTQY
TRBV11-1,ASSSPPGNTIY
TRBV19,ASSIAGGLVGHNEQF
TRBV29-1,SVDRGAYNEQF
TRBV7-6,ASSPDREWGEQF
TRBV29-1,SVHQRAKRKNEQF
TRBV19,ASSISGRQF
TRBV4-3,ASSQVTGLNEKLF
TRBV19,ASSIAGRDGNEQF
TRBV5-1,ASSLRSVNSPLH
TRBV7-9,TSTFPGTANEKLF
TRBV10-1,ASSPDTTGLSGNTIY
TRBV19,ASRRLAGAGYNEQF
TRBV19,ASTLDRSSYNEQF
TRBV18,ASSQTGVTYEQY
TRBV28,ASSSLRGYT
TRBV6-6,ASSLPQTSVADTQY
TRBV5-1,ASSTGGGEEDTQY
TRBV28,ASEQGANYGYT
TRBV28,ASSFYEANQSQH
TRBV6-1,ASSPRLLSGNTIY
TRBV9,ASSPRGTDNGYT
TRBV6-6,ASSYLARNSPLH
TRBV11-2,ASSSAGGDEAF
TRBV6-4,ASSDYPGGGTDTQY
TRBV6-5,ASSQGGTYEQY
TRBV28,ASSLARGGATNEKLF
TRBV27,ASSWNLADPYEQY
TRBV18,ASPGTGGNTIY
TRBV6-5,ASSAMTGVPGELF
TRBV6-5,ASSRTRQGDEQY
TRBV6-5,ASRIGLAEYYEQY
TRBV5-1,ASSSNGLTEAF
TRBV9,ASSVTPGGQDGNTIY